What follows are 21 T cell receptor beta chains derived from one specimen sequenced in a study of T cells in Graves' hyperthyroidism and ophthalmopathy. TCR beta CDR3 sequences were amplified from RNA transcripts. During a first-round RT-PCR of the TCR CDR3, the HTBI primer set was used. TCRdb itself ran the multiplex PCR reads through MiXCR, one entry per CDR3 protein. The data hold 250,000 to 400,000 distinct CDR3 sequences, with roughly 13% observed a single time. Material: blood. These receptor sequences come from a woman aged 40 to 50 with Graves' ophthalmopathy.

This clonotype was observed many times. Written as DNA, the CDR3 is TGTGCCAGCAGTTTACATACAGGGATGAACACTGAAGCTTTCTTT. Translating gives CASSLHTGMNTEAFF. The rearrangement joins TRBV12-3 or TRBV12-4 to TRBJ1-1; TRBD1 might be the D (6 bases). V was clipped by 2 bases and J by 0 bases, with 10 bases between them. The CDR3 is made up of 15 amino acids.

This clonotype appeared a few times. A much larger clone differs by one base, so this may be a read error. Without the conserved terminal phenylalanine or tryptophan, this CDR3 likely stems from a read error. V gene TRBV28 combines with J gene TRBJ2-7; perhaps TRBD2 as D (7 bases). This CDR3 comprises 19 residues. Deletions cut 3 bases from V and 6 bases from J, with 30 bases between. Germline CDR1 MDHEN, CDR2 SYDVKM. The CDR3 sequence is CASSLGFQGLGRESGEQYL. DNA of the CDR3: TGTGCCAGCAGTTTGGGTTTTCAGGGGCTTGGGCGGGAGTCAGGCGAGCAGTACCTC.

The J gene is TRBJ2-1, the V gene TRBV30, with a tentative D call TRBD2 (5 bases). CDR1 is GTSNPN and CDR2 is SVGIG in the germline V gene (reference sequence). Trimming left V 5 bases short and J 7 bases short, with 12 bases between. This CDR3 has 12 residues. CDR3 residues: CAWDPRGNEQFF. The CDR3 nucleotides read TGTGCCTGGGACCCCCGGGGAAATGAGCAGTTCTTC.

The chain links TRBV5-6 to TRBJ2-5; tentatively, D is TRBD2 (6 bases). The V gene lost 3 bases and the J gene lost 5 bases, with 11 bases spanning the gap. Germline values: CDR1 SGHDT, CDR2 YYEEEE. CDR3 length: 13 residues. CDR3 coding DNA: TGTGCCAGCAGCTGGAGGGTAGGTGAGACCCAGTACTTC. Its protein is CASSWRVGETQYF.

The sample holds a few counts of this clonotype. The chain employs TRBV7-9 and TRBJ1-4; perhaps TRBD1 as D (5 bases). Germline assignment: CDR1 SEHNR and CDR2 FQNEAQ (reference sequence). The CDR3 extends over 15 amino acids. Trimming shortened V by 0 bases and J by 8 bases, and 13 bases separated the two germline ends. As DNA, the CDR3 is TGTGCCAGCAGCTTAGCTGCGAGCGGGGGGGAAAAACTGTTTTTT. It specifies CASSLAASGGEKLFF.

This rearrangement joins TRBV4-1 to TRBJ2-7; D not resolved. Trimming removed 3 bases from V and 0 bases from J, with 12 bases in between. CDR3 length: 15 amino acids. Germline assignment: CDR1 MGHRA and CDR2 YSYEKL. The CDR3 loop reads CASSHGPGSSYEQYF. The CDR3 DNA follows: TGCGCCAGCAGCCACGGCCCAGGCAGCTCCTACGAGCAGTACTTC.

This clonotype has ten or more counts. V and J are TRBV12-3 or TRBV12-4 and TRBJ2-3, with D possibly TRBD1 on 5 matching bases. Trimming removed 3 bases from V and 2 bases from J, with 12 bases in between. The CDR3 extends over 15 amino acids. CDR3: CASSFGAISTDTQYF. In nucleotides, the CDR3 is TGTGCCAGCAGTTTTGGGGCTATATCCACAGATACGCAGTATTTT.

This clonotype was picked up many times. The rearrangement uses TRBV2 and TRBJ2-1; D unresolved. V gave up 7 bases and J gave up 1 base, with 2 bases separating them. This CDR3 spans 11 amino acids. Germline V CDR1 and CDR2: SNHLY, FYNNEI. CDR3 amino acids: CASKSYNEQFF. In DNA form, the CDR3 reads TGTGCCAGCAAGTCCTACAATGAGCAGTTCTTC. Together with reference TRBV2 and TRBJ2-1, the CDR3 gives the full variable domain: EPEVTQTPSHQVTQMGQEVILRCVPISNHLYFYWYRQILGQKVEFLVSFYNNEISEKSEIFDDQFSVERPDGSNFTLKIRSTKLEDSAMYFCASKSYNEQFFGPGTRLTVL.

This clonotype showed up many times. The genes are TRBV29-1 and TRBJ1-1; D perhaps matches TRBD1 (5 bases). The CDR3 runs to 14 residues. Germline CDR1 SQVTM, CDR2 ANQGSEA. With 4 bases removed from V and 6 bases from J, the gap between germline ends came to 18 bases. CDR3 sequence reads: CSVAQAFSRAEAFF. CDR3 sequence (DNA): TGCAGCGTTGCCCAGGCCTTCTCCAGGGCTGAAGCTTTCTTT.

The chain couples TRBV6-2 or TRBV6-3 to TRBJ1-1, with TRBD1 as a possible D gene (6 bases). The CDR3 totals 14 residues. Germline V CDR1 and CDR2: MNHEY, SVGEGT. Between the trimmed V and J ends, which lost 5 bases and 1 base, there was a span of 11 bases. Here the CDR3 reads CASSQPGQNTEAFF. As DNA, the CDR3 is TGTGCCAGCAGTCAACCGGGACAGAACACTGAAGCTTTCTTT.

This clonotype was counted many times. The chain employs TRBV7-9 and TRBJ2-3; D is unresolved. The CDR3 has 15 amino acids. The germline V gene has CDR1 SEHNR and CDR2 FQNEAQ (reference sequence). The V and J ends lost 8 bases and 0 bases respectively, with 15 bases between them. CDR3 loop: CASRKDEKSTDTQYF. For the CDR3, the DNA is TGTGCCAGCCGAAAGGACGAAAAGAGCACAGATACGCAGTATTTT. The full variable domain, in which reference TRBV7-9 and TRBJ2-3 provide the parts outside the CDR3, is DTGVSQNPRHKITKRGQNVTFRCDPISEHNRLYWYRQTLGQGPEFLTYFQNEAQLEKSRLLSDRFSAERPKGSFSTLEIQRTEQGDSAMYLCASRKDEKSTDTQYFGPGTRLTVL.

At least ten counts were recorded for this clonotype. CDR3 coding DNA: TGTGCCAGCAGCTTAGTGCCTAGCGGGGGGTCCGATGAGCAGTTCTTC. It translates to CASSLVPSGGSDEQFF. This sequence joins TRBV7-2 and TRBJ2-1, with 11 bases lining up with TRBD2. V lost 1 base and J lost 8; bases outside the gene matches: 7. CDR3 length: 16 amino acids. Germline CDR1 SGHTA, CDR2 FQGNSA.

This clonotype was recorded at least ten times. The genes are TRBV18 and TRBJ2-1; 8 bases fit TRBD2. The CDR3 has 13 amino acids. V dropped 1 base and J dropped 9; count of bases not matched to a gene: 2. The germline gives CDR1 KGHSH, CDR2 LQKENI. The chain's CDR3 is CASSPLAGSEQFF. CDR3 DNA: TGTGCCAGCTCACCACTAGCGGGGTCTGAGCAGTTCTTC.

This clonotype showed up many times. The genes are TRBV6-1 and TRBJ2-3; D is undetermined. This CDR3 is built from 11 residues. The V end lost 7 bases, the J end lost 3 bases, and 5 bases lay between the germline ends. Germline CDR1 is MNHNS and CDR2 is SASEGT. CDR3 bases: TGTGCCAGCACTAATACAGATACGCAGTATTTT. Amino acid sequence: CASTNTDTQYF.

The chain is built from TRBV7-2 and TRBJ2-1; D is ambiguous. CDR3 length equals 11 residues. The V end lost 1 base, the J end lost 15 bases, and 10 bases lay between the germline ends. The germline V gene has CDR1 SGHTA and CDR2 FQGNSA. The DNA for the CDR3 is TGTGCCAGCAGCTTAGACGGAGATCCGTTCTTC. Its translation is CASSLDGDPFF.

The sample holds many counts of this clonotype. CDR3 sequence: CASSHGPLGDTQYF. The CDR3 coding sequence is TGTGCCAGCAGCCACGGACCACTGGGAGATACGCAGTATTTT. The J gene is TRBJ2-3, the V gene TRBV14; no definite D call. V lost 3 bases, J lost 5 bases, and 12 bases lay in between. The V gene's germline CDR1 is SGHDN and CDR2 FVKESK. The length of the CDR3 is 14 residues.

The CDR3 protein is CASSLPQGNNEQFF. As DNA, the CDR3 is TGTGCCAGCAGTCTCCCACAGGGGAACAATGAGCAGTTCTTC. The rearrangement joins TRBV6-1 to TRBJ2-1, with 7 bases fitting TRBD1. Germline CDR1 and CDR2: MNHNS and SASEGT. The CDR3 consists of 14 residues. Trimming took 5 bases from V and 5 from J; bases not matched to a gene: 6.

In this sample, this clonotype turned up many times. The chain has TRBV6-5 and TRBJ2-7, with D possibly being TRBD1 (5 bases). The V and J ends lost 0 bases and 2 bases respectively, with 11 bases between them. The CDR3 totals 15 residues. The V gene's germline CDR1 is MNHEY and CDR2 SVGAGI. The CDR3, as DNA: TGTGCCAGCAGTTACTCCATCGACAGTACCTACGAGCAGTACTTC. This codes for CASSYSIDSTYEQYF.

This clonotype was found many times. The J gene is TRBJ2-1, the V gene TRBV27, with 9 nucleotides matching TRBD1. CDR3 length: 14 amino acids. The J segment lost 6 bases and the V segment lost 5 bases, leaving 5 bases of the junction unmatched. From germline, CDR1 is MNHEY and CDR2 SMNVEV (reference sequence). The CDR3 protein is CASSPSGQGNEQFF. The CDR3 DNA reads TGTGCCAGCAGTCCATCGGGACAGGGCAATGAGCAGTTCTTC.

This sequence joins TRBV7-9 and TRBJ1-1; D is unclear. V was shortened by 2 bases and J by 4 bases, with 20 bases between the two germline ends. CDR1 and CDR2 (germline): SEHNR, FQNEAQ (reference sequence). The CDR3 length is 17 residues. For the CDR3, the DNA is TGTGCCAGCAGCTTACCCATCGGGAGGAGTTCGGGCACTGAAGCTTTCTTT. The encoded protein is CASSLPIGRSSGTEAFF.

This clonotype appeared a few times. The V gene is TRBV5-4, the J gene TRBJ1-1, with 8 bases aligning to TRBD1. The CDR3 is 16 residues long. V trimming: 4 bases; J trimming: 1 base; junction bases outside the gene matches: 9. Germline CDR1 reads SGHNT; CDR2 reads YYREEE (reference sequence). The CDR3 spells CASSPPRQGRNTEAFF. CDR3 coding DNA: TGTGCCAGCAGCCCACCGCGACAGGGGAGGAACACTGAAGCTTTCTTT.